The TCR beta chain under discussion was sequenced for a study of blood T cell repertoires in COVID-19 (dated by TCRdb to the early 2020s). As for the study more broadly: Collaborator samples came from the United States, Italy and Spain and covered acute and convalescent phases of COVID-19. The prospective study material was composed of cDNA or gDNA derived from T cells, B-cell-depleted T cells, or PBMCs. Deeply sampled blood TCRbeta repertoires from subjects exposed to, actively infected with, or recovered from COVID-19 were included in the dataset. The repertoires were made available in a free public database intended to serve as a resource for research on the immune response to SARS-CoV-2. The samples were drawn from the first 160 participants of the ongoing ImmuneRACE study and from under 1,500 subjects provided by 6 global collaborators. Sample metadata almost always included a de-identified subject ID, COVID-19 status, age in years and sex. Where HLA class I and class II types were available, the types were taken from metadata supplied by the sample provider, not from assay-based typing.

The CDR3 starts with the cysteine, ends with the phenylalanine, and has 16 residues. The CDR3 DNA has 48 bases and is translated from base 1. V lost 3 bases and J lost 0 bases; the stretch between them is 11 bases long. From a lookup of the germline V gene, CDR1 and CDR2 are ENHRY and SYGVKD. This clone appeared a single time. Its antigen remains unidentified. Base-call qualities are not available, and no considerably larger clone is one nucleotide away. TCRbeta CDR3 regions were amplified from genomic DNA by means of the immunoSEQ Assay, a bias-controlled multiplex PCR. Regarding the original processing steps: Within the assay, amplification of reference gene primers was used to estimate how many nucleated cells each sample contained. To quantify the absolute abundance of each unique TCRbeta CDR3 rearrangement, sequence reads were collapsed and filtered. For each sample, productive Simpson clonality was calculated by taking the square root of Simpson's diversity index across productive rearrangements. TCRdb provides this immuneACCESS table in a form limited to in-frame rearrangements. Some clones are lacking; in checked studies, under half of them reflect an unresolved V gene, and why the rest are absent is not known. V and J calls and clone size come straight from that table; D and trimming were deduced from the DNA. The sample has around 70,000 clones on record, approximately 90% of them singletons. Just under 0.6% of the sample belongs to the ten largest clones.

What the research found in general, with its limitations: The amount of clinical and demographic metadata varied by source and participant and was provided uncurated.

Each collaborating institution followed its own protocols to collect whole blood in K2EDTA tubes. For TCRbeta analysis, collaborator samples were shipped as frozen whole blood, as isolated PBMCs, or as DNA extracted from either sample type. The chain is encoded by TRBV10-3 joined to TRBJ1-4, with no confidently assigned D gene. The sequenced material came from peripheral blood. This TCR was sampled from a man aged 55-75 years with acute or convalescent COVID-19. The CDR3 loop reads CAISDPLGSTNEKLFF. In nucleotide form, the sequence is TGTGCCATCAGTGATCCTTTGGGCTCAACTAATGAAAAACTGTTTTTT.